The rows below give T cell receptor beta chains drawn from one sample of a study of stem cell transplantation in POMP-related autoinflammatory disease. TCRdb keeps only in-frame clones here, not all; method: immunoSEQ multiplex PCR. Altogether 25,000 to 30,000 clones are present, more than 75% being singletons, with the ten largest covering around 2.4%. The input for sequencing was CD4+ T cells from PBMCs, taken before stem cell transplantation. The receptors were gathered from a human donor with POMP-related autoinflammation and immune dysregulation (PRAID). Each CDR3 is given with its conserved first and last residue. A D gene is named only where the DNA matches it firmly. The size field is filled for only some rows; it gives once, few, many or a size class.

D gene,clone size,V gene,J gene,CDR3 DNA,CDR3 protein
.,.,TRBV7-8,TRBJ2-7,TGTGCCAGCAGCTTAACCTACGAGCAGTACTTC,CASSLTYEQYF
TRBD2,.,TRBV4-2,TRBJ2-7,TGTGCCAGCTCCCCCACCCTCGGGGGGGTTTACGAGCAGTACTTC,CASSPTLGGVYEQYF
TRBD1,.,TRBV19,TRBJ2-1,TGTGCCAGTAGTATGAACCCCCCGTGGGACAGGGTGGGCAAGTTCTTC,CASSMNPPWDRVGKFF
.,few,TRBV18,TRBJ1-3,TGTGCCAGCTCACCCGACAGTCCTGGAAACACCATATATTTT,CASSPDSPGNTIYF
.,.,TRBV19,TRBJ2-2,TGTGCCAGTAGCTTTAGGTCGGCCGGGGAGCTGTTTTTT,CASSFRSAGELFF
TRBD2,.,TRBV10-3,TRBJ2-1,TGTGCCATCAGTGCCCGTAGCGGGAGTTACAATGAGCAGTTCTTC,CAISARSGSYNEQFF
.,.,TRBV19,TRBJ1-4,TGTGCCAGTAGTATGGGAGGAGGGGGGACTGAAAAACTGTTTTTT,CASSMGGGGTEKLFF
TRBD2,once,TRBV4-2,TRBJ2-3,TGTGCCAGCGGAGCTCTAGCGGGGGCAAGCACAGATACGCAGTATTTT,CASGALAGASTDTQYF
TRBD1,.,TRBV6-5,TRBJ2-1,TGTGCCAGCAGCAGTACAGGGGTGTTATACAATGAGCAGTTCTTC,CASSSTGVLYNEQFF
.,.,TRBV9,TRBJ1-3,TGTGCCAGCAACAAGCAGGGGAACGGAAACACCATATATTTT,CASNKQGNGNTIYF
.,.,TRBV30,TRBJ1-4,TGTGCCTGGGGACATAAAAATAATGAAAAACTGTTTTTT,CAWGHKNNEKLFF
TRBD1,few,TRBV5-1,TRBJ2-2,TGCGCCAGCAGCCAGGGACAGGGCGGCACCGGGGAGCTGTTTTTT,CASSQGQGGTGELFF
.,.,TRBV13,TRBJ1-1,TGTGCCAGCAGCGGTAGAAGGGACCGAGCTTTCTTT,CASSGRRDRAFF
TRBD1,.,TRBV10-3,TRBJ1-2,TGTGCCATCAGCCCGGGGACAGCGACCGCATATGGCTACACCTTC,CAISPGTATAYGYTF
.,.,TRBV27,TRBJ2-5,TGTGCCAGCAGTTTTGCCTACCAAGAGACCCAGTACTTC,CASSFAYQETQYF
TRBD1,.,TRBV5-1,TRBJ1-6,TGCGCCAGCACCCTCGGACAGGGCTACAATTCACCCCTCCACTTT,CASTLGQGYNSPLHF
.,few,TRBV2,TRBJ1-3,TGTGCCAGCAATCAACTAAGCTCTGGAAACACCATATATTTT,CASNQLSSGNTIYF
TRBD1,.,TRBV19,TRBJ1-2,TGTGCCAGTAGTGACGGGGACAGAAAGCTCTATGGCTACACCTTC,CASSDGDRKLYGYTF
.,.,TRBV29-1,TRBJ2-5,TGCAGCGTTGGGGGCGGGATCCCCCAAGAGACCCAGTACTTC,CSVGGGIPQETQYF
TRBD2,.,TRBV6-1,TRBJ2-2,TGTGCCAGCGGTCTAGCGGGGGGAAACACCGGGGAGCTGTTTTTT,CASGLAGGNTGELFF
TRBD2,.,TRBV11-2,TRBJ2-1,TGTGCCAGCCGACTAGCGGACCCTACAAATGAGCAGTTCTTC,CASRLADPTNEQFF
TRBD2,few,TRBV2,TRBJ2-7,TGTGCCGGCCTGGGACTAAACGAGCAGTACTTC,CAGLGLNEQYF
TRBD1,.,TRBV6-5,TRBJ2-5,TGTGCCAGCAGCCGAACAGGGGTCCAAGAGACCCAGTACTTC,CASSRTGVQETQYF
TRBD2,.,TRBV4-1,TRBJ2-7,TGCGCCAGCAGCCAGGTCCTGCAGGGCACTAGCGGGAGAATTTCCTTC,CASSQVLQGTSGRISF
TRBD1,.,TRBV19,TRBJ1-2,TGTGCCAGTACCGGGGGACAGGGTCATGGCTACACCTTC,CASTGGQGHGYTF
.,.,TRBV10-3,TRBJ2-3,TGTGCCATCAGTGAATGGGGGGCTAGCACAGATACGCAGTATTTT,CAISEWGASTDTQYF
TRBD1,.,TRBV6-1,TRBJ1-4,TGTGCCAGGAGAACAGGGGGCGGTGGGGAAAAACTGTTTTTT,CARRTGGGGEKLFF
TRBD1,.,TRBV29-1,TRBJ2-5,TGCAGCGTTGAGGTCCCGGACAGGGGCGAGACCCAGTACTTC,CSVEVPDRGETQYF
.,.,TRBV7-9,TRBJ2-5,TGTGCCAGCAGCTTGAAGCCGGGACTGGGGCAAGAGACCCAGTACTTC,CASSLKPGLGQETQYF
TRBD1,.,TRBV6-1,TRBJ1-5,TGTGCCAGCAGTAGGGACAGGGCTGCTGGGCAGCCCCAGCATTTT,CASSRDRAAGQPQHF
.,.,TRBV5-4,TRBJ2-1,TGTGCCAGCAGCCCCCAGGGGGAGGGGCGTATGGGTGAGCAGTTCTTC,CASSPQGEGRMGEQFF
.,.,TRBV30,TRBJ2-1,TGTGCCTGGAGTGTAGGGGGCGGGGGTGAGCAGTTCTTC,CAWSVGGGGEQFF
.,.,TRBV27,TRBJ1-2,TGTGCCAGCAGCCGTGGGGCCCTGGGATATGGCTACACCTTC,CASSRGALGYGYTF
.,few,TRBV6-1,TRBJ1-5,TGTGCCAGCAGTGAAGCGCTGGTTCAGCCCCAGCATTTT,CASSEALVQPQHF
.,.,TRBV29-1,TRBJ2-4,TGCAGCGTTGTGGCCAAAAACATTCAGTACTTC,CSVVAKNIQYF
.,.,TRBV5-1,TRBJ1-6,TGCGCCAGCAGCCTAGCGGGCTCCTATAATTCACCCCTCCACTTT,CASSLAGSYNSPLHF
.,.,TRBV5-5,TRBJ1-2,TGTGCCAGCAGCTTGCGGGGCACGGGAAACTATGGCTACACCTTC,CASSLRGTGNYGYTF
.,.,TRBV5-4,TRBJ2-5,TGTGCCAGCAGCCCTCAGGGGGGAGCGGAAGAGACCCAGTACTTC,CASSPQGGAEETQYF
.,.,TRBV19,TRBJ2-1,TGTGCCAGTAGTATAGGGGACCTAATAGGCGGCTCAAAACTTCAGTTCTTC,CASSIGDLIGGSKLQFF
TRBD2,.,TRBV4-1,TRBJ2-3,TGCGCCAGCAGCGTCAGACTAGCGGGGGGGCGAGATACGCAGTATTTT,CASSVRLAGGRDTQYF
TRBD2,.,TRBV6-5,TRBJ2-7,TGTGCCAGCAACCACGGGGGGGACTTTTACGAGCAGTACTTC,CASNHGGDFYEQYF
.,.,TRBV6-1,TRBJ1-4,TGTGCCAGCTATGGCACGGGGTCCCGAAATGAAAAACTGTTTTTT,CASYGTGSRNEKLFF
TRBD2,once,TRBV6-6,TRBJ2-1,TGTGCCAGCAGTTCCCGCCTAGCGGGGGTCAACAATGAGCAGTTCTTC,CASSSRLAGVNNEQFF
TRBD2,once,TRBV4-1,TRBJ2-7,TGCGCCAGCAGCATCCGGACTAGCGGGGGGCCAACGACCTACGAGCAGTACTTC,CASSIRTSGGPTTYEQYF
.,.,TRBV19,TRBJ2-5,TGTGCCAGTAGTATGGGCCCAGGGTCGGGAGAGACCCAGTACTTC,CASSMGPGSGETQYF
TRBD2,.,TRBV7-3,TRBJ2-5,TGTGCCAGCAGCTTACAGGCTAGCGGGATCCAAGAGACCCAGTACTTC,CASSLQASGIQETQYF
.,.,TRBV25-1,TRBJ1-4,TGTGCCAGCAGTCAGGACAGTGAAAATGAAAAACTGTTTTTT,CASSQDSENEKLFF
.,few,TRBV6-1,TRBJ1-3,TGTGCCAGCAGTGAATACGGAGGACTGGCTGGAAACACCATATATTTT,CASSEYGGLAGNTIYF
.,.,TRBV11-3,TRBJ2-7,TGTGCCAGCAGCTTAGAAGGGAACAACGAGCAGTACTTC,CASSLEGNNEQYF
.,.,TRBV10-3,TRBJ2-5,TGTGCCATCAGCGAGTACCTCAGCGGGACACAAGAGACCCAGTACTTC,CAISEYLSGTQETQYF
TRBD2,.,TRBV2,TRBJ2-2,TGTGCCAGCAGGGGGACTAGCAACACCGGGGAGCTGTTTTTT,CASRGTSNTGELFF